This passage covers 21 T cell receptor beta chains from one sample sequenced in a study of regulatory T cells in long-lasting Graves disease. Described time point: persistent/refractory GD, antithyroid drugs over 5 years with positive TRAb. There was RNA extracted from PBMCs, and the TCR library was made from it. Investigators prepared the TCR beta libraries by applying iRepertoire HTBI primers and Arm-PCR of CDR3 regions. TCRdb redid the calling of the multiplex PCR reads with MiXCR, one entry per CDR3 protein. The sample yields fewer than 550,000 distinct CDR3 sequences, around a fifth seen once. Here the sequenced sample was peripheral blood mononuclear cells (PBMCs), taken when the disease was refractory, from a patient treated with antithyroid drugs. Receptors originate from a female donor with Graves disease.

This clonotype was counted between two and nine times. This chain uses TRBV7-9 with TRBJ2-2; the match to TRBD2 covers 11 bases. This CDR3 has 16 residues. Germline V gene sequence: CDR1 SEHNR, CDR2 FQNEAQ (reference sequence). The V and J ends lost 6 bases and 1 base, in that order; junction bases with no gene match: 4. The CDR3 protein is CASRPGLAENTGELFF. The CDR3 nucleotides read TGTGCCAGCAGACCGGGACTAGCGGAGAACACCGGGGAGCTGTTTTTT. The complete variable domain, with remaining parts taken from reference TRBV7-9 and TRBJ2-2, reads DTGVSQNPRHKITKRGQNVTFRCDPISEHNRLYWYRQTLGQGPEFLTYFQNEAQLEKSRLLSDRFSAERPKGSFSTLEIQRTEQGDSAMYLCASRPGLAENTGELFFGEGSRLTVL.

This clonotype was seen a handful of times. The chain recombines TRBV6-2 or TRBV6-3 with TRBJ1-3; D remains unclear. Germline values: CDR1 MNHEY, CDR2 SVGEGT. The CDR3 extends over 13 amino acids. Trimming removed 2 bases at V and 3 bases at J, with 5 bases between. This CDR3 reads CASSYTVGNTIYF. The CDR3 nucleotides read TGTGCCAGCAGTTACACAGTTGGAAACACCATATATTTT.

This clonotype was counted between two and nine times. This sequence joins TRBV20-1 and TRBJ1-3; D not certain. CDR1 is DFQATT, CDR2 SNEGSKA, per germline (reference sequence). V was cut by 3 bases and J by 0 bases, with 9 bases left in between. The CDR3 runs to 14 residues. The CDR3 DNA reads as TGCAGTGCTAGCCCTCCGGCCTCTGGAAACACCATATATTTT. As protein: CSASPPASGNTIYF.

V and J are TRBV29-1 and TRBJ2-6; D could derive from TRBD1 or TRBD2 (5 bases each). The germline CDR1 and CDR2 sequences are SQVTM and ANQGSEA. There are 15 residues in the CDR3. The ends were cut back, 3 bases at V and 0 bases at J, with 9 bases in the middle. The CDR3 DNA reads TGCAGCGTTGAGGGGGACGGCTCTGGGGCCAACGTCCTGACTTTC. It translates to CSVEGDGSGANVLTF.

This clonotype was observed at least ten times. The chain carries TRBV12-3 or TRBV12-4 and TRBJ2-6; 12 bases align to TRBD2. Losses at the gene ends were 5 bases for V and 8 bases for J; bases not matched to a gene: 4. The CDR3 has 15 amino acids. The CDR3 reads CASSPLAGGPNVLTF. The DNA for the CDR3 is TGTGCCAGCAGTCCACTAGCGGGAGGCCCCAACGTCCTGACTTTC.

The genes are TRBV13 and TRBJ2-1, with D maybe TRBD1 (6 bases). The CDR3 is made up of 14 amino acids. V lost 2 bases and J 9 bases, leaving 14 bases between the germline ends. From germline, CDR1 is PRHDT and CDR2 FYEKMQ (reference sequence). CDR3 DNA: TGTGCCAGCAGCTTATCGTTCGGACAGACTGAGCAGTTCTTC. This codes for CASSLSFGQTEQFF. The full variable domain, rest sourced from reference TRBV13 and TRBJ2-1, is AAGVIQSPRHLIKEKRETATLKCYPIPRHDTVYWYQQGPGQDPQFLISFYEKMQSDKGSIPDRFSAQQFSDYHSELNMSSLELGDSALYFCASSLSFGQTEQFFGPGTRLTVL.

This clonotype was picked up many times. This rearrangement joins TRBV7-2 to TRBJ2-7; D might be TRBD1 (5 bases). This CDR3 is built from 17 residues. CDR1 is SGHTA, CDR2 FQGNSA, per germline. The germline V and J ends were trimmed by 3 bases and 3 bases, with 21 bases remaining between them. In nucleotides, the CDR3 is TGTGCCAGCAGCTTGGGCCCCCTCGAAGGGGCAGGCTACGAGCAGTACTTC. Translation: CASSLGPLEGAGYEQYF.

As to this clonotype: This sequence may be a read error, since a much larger clone differs from it by one base. The chain links TRBV6-1 to TRBJ2-5; no clear D. CDR1 is MNHNS, CDR2 SASEGT, per germline. V dropped 6 bases and J dropped 1 base, with 12 bases sitting between them. The CDR3 is 14 residues long. DNA of the CDR3: TGTGCCAGCAGCCAAACTGGCCCCCAAGAGACCCAGTACTTC. This encodes CASSQTGPQETQYF.

This chain uses TRBV10-1 with TRBJ2-5; D assignment may be TRBD1 or TRBD2 (5 bases each). V lost 4 bases, J lost 0 bases, and 12 bases lay in between. The CDR3 sequence is 15 residues long. Looked up from germline, CDR1 is WNHNN and CDR2 is SYGVQD (reference sequence). DNA of the CDR3: TGCGCCAGCAGTGCTGGGGACGGAAACCAAGAGACCCAGTACTTC. Protein sequence: CASSAGDGNQETQYF.

CDR3 DNA sequence: TGTGCCAGTAGTACCCCAGGCCCGGGGGCCAACGTCCTGACTTTC. Its protein product is CASSTPGPGANVLTF. The chain has TRBV19 and TRBJ2-6, with D hard to call. This CDR3 is 15 amino acids long. V was pared by 4 bases and J by 4 bases, with 11 bases between. Germline CDR1 LNHDA, CDR2 SQIVND (reference sequence).

This clonotype came up a few times. The chain links TRBV27 to TRBJ2-2; D is uncertain. The CDR3 extends over 12 amino acids. Germline V gives CDR1 MNHEY, CDR2 SMNVEV (reference sequence). V gave up 6 bases and J gave up 7 bases, with 9 bases separating them. CDR3 sequence reads: CASRTDSGELFF. CDR3 DNA: TGTGCCAGCAGGACGGATAGCGGGGAGCTGTTTTTT.

CDR3 bases: TGTGCCAGCAGCCAAGATTGGACCTACGAGCAGTACTTC. This encodes CASSQDWTYEQYF. The chain carries TRBV4-2 and TRBJ2-7, with unresolved D. CDR3 length equals 13 residues. V was clipped by 0 bases and J by 2 bases, with 5 bases between them. Germline V gene lookup returns CDR1 LGHNA and CDR2 YNFKEQ.

This clonotype showed up many times. The CDR3 sequence: CASSYSHRVQNTEAFF. CDR3 DNA sequence: TGTGCCAGCAGTTACTCACACAGGGTTCAGAACACTGAAGCTTTCTTT. The chain couples TRBV6-5 to TRBJ1-1; tentative D call: TRBD1 (6 bases). CDR1 is MNHEY, CDR2 SVGAGI, per germline. CDR3 size: 16 residues. V was cut by 0 bases and J by 1 base, with 12 bases left in between.

This clonotype was observed a handful of times. The chain has TRBV29-1 and TRBJ1-1; 7 nucleotides agree with TRBD1. The V gene's germline CDR1 is SQVTM and CDR2 ANQGSEA. Trimming took 7 bases from V and 1 from J; bases not matched to a gene: 9. The CDR3 has 14 amino acids. CDR3 region: CSAPLSGGNTEAFF. CDR3 coding DNA: TGCAGCGCCCCCCTGTCAGGGGGGAACACTGAAGCTTTCTTT.

This clonotype appeared a few times. The chain joins TRBV28 to TRBJ2-3; a weak D match, TRBD1 (6 bases). Germline CDR1 reads MDHEN; CDR2 reads SYDVKM. CDR3 size: 14 residues. V lost 7 bases and J 4 bases, leaving 15 bases between the germline ends. DNA for the CDR3: TGTGCCAGCACTTTTCTACAGGGTTCAGATACGCAGTATTTT. Translating it yields CASTFLQGSDTQYF.

In this sample, this clonotype turned up a few times. The rearrangement joins TRBV7-6 to TRBJ2-1, with D perhaps matching TRBD2 (6 bases). Per germline, CDR1 SGHVS and CDR2 FNYEAQ. V was shortened by 3 bases and J by 8 bases, with 11 bases between the two germline ends. This CDR3 is 13 amino acids long. The CDR3 region is CASSFPGEDEQFF. The CDR3 DNA reads TGTGCCAGCAGCTTCCCGGGGGAGGATGAGCAGTTCTTC.

This clonotype was counted ten times or more. As DNA, the CDR3 is TGTGCCAGCTCAACACAGGGGGGAGAGCAGTACTTC. This encodes CASSTQGGEQYF. The V gene is TRBV2, the J gene TRBJ2-7; 8 nucleotides align to TRBD1. CDR1 and CDR2 (germline): SNHLY, FYNNEI. The CDR3 is 12 amino acids. V dropped 8 bases and J dropped 7; count of bases not matched to a gene: 7.

This clonotype was seen a few times. J is TRBJ2-5 and V is TRBV9, with a weak D call TRBD2 (7 bases). Germline V gene data show CDR1 as SGDLS and CDR2 as YYNGEE. The CDR3 spans 14 residues. Trimming removed 3 bases at V and 12 bases at J, with 21 bases between. The CDR3: CASSAPPLQGGEYF. Here the CDR3 DNA reads TGTGCCAGCAGCGCGCCGCCTCTACAGGGAGGGGAGTACTTC.

This clonotype showed up many times. The chain is built from TRBV3-1 and TRBJ2-7; no definite D call. Germline-derived CDR1 and CDR2 are LGHDT and YNNKEL (reference sequence). This CDR3 spans 13 amino acids. The V and J ends lost 0 bases and 4 bases respectively, with 7 bases between them. The DNA for the CDR3 is TGTGCCAGCAGCCAAGAAGGCACGTACGAGCAGTACTTC. Its protein is CASSQEGTYEQYF.

The rearrangement links TRBV7-2 to TRBJ1-4; TRBD1 is a possible D gene (5 bases). V dropped 5 bases and J dropped 0 bases, with 10 bases sitting between them. Germline values: CDR1 SGHTA, CDR2 FQGNSA. There are 15 residues in the CDR3. CDR3 DNA sequence: TGTGCCAGCAGCACTCAGGGTGCAACTAATGAAAAACTGTTTTTT. Translating gives CASSTQGATNEKLFF.

This clonotype has ten or more counts. V usage is TRBV12-3 or TRBV12-4 and J usage is TRBJ1-1; D gene ambiguous. The CDR3 has 13 residues. Trimming took off 0 bases at V and 4 bases at J, with 6 bases between the two ends. CDR3: CASSLALPTEAFF. The CDR3 bases are TGTGCCAGCAGTTTAGCGCTTCCCACTGAAGCTTTCTTT.